This section outlines one T cell receptor beta chain sequence together with its context. Per the study methods: Counts of nucleated cells, estimated from reference gene primer amplification, were obtained. Repertoires were generated with immunoSEQ multiplex PCR, while TCRdb's copy carries only in-frame clones and drops some. That table supplies the V and J calls and clone size; D and trimming were determined from the DNA. The data contain about 160,000 clones, 65% to 80% of them seen just once; the ten biggest clones take up approximately 8%. This specimen comes from a study of blood T cell repertoires in COVID-19. Study background: Material from acute and convalescent COVID-19 was sourced from the United States, Italy and Spain.

The V gene lost 4 bases and the J gene lost 4 bases, with 13 bases spanning the gap. Germline CDR1 PRHDT, CDR2 FYEKMQ (reference sequence). The CDR3 sequence is 14 residues long. The TCR comes from a man aged 55 to 69 with acute or convalescent COVID-19. The chain joins TRBV13 to TRBJ2-5, with a weak D call TRBD1 (6 bases). Source material: peripheral blood. The CDR3 coding sequence is TGTGCCAGCAGCTCTCAGGGGCTAGGAGAGACCCAGTACTTC. This translates into CASSSQGLGETQYF.